Each of the 14 T cell receptor beta chains below was sequenced from the same sample in a study of blood T cell repertoires in COVID-19. Method: immunoSEQ multiplex PCR; TCRdb's copy keeps in-frame clones and lacks some. The profile shows fewer than 200,000 clones, about 85% of them singletons. Sequencing used peripheral blood. The receptors stem from a man in his sixties who had recovered from COVID-19.

V is TRBV6-5 and J is TRBJ2-3, with D possibly being TRBD1 (5 bases). There are 15 residues in the CDR3. The ends were cut back, 0 bases at V and 4 bases at J, with 11 bases in the middle. Germline V lookup: CDR1 MNHEY, CDR2 SVGAGI. This CDR3 is CASSYSVQGPDTQYF. The CDR3 DNA reads as TGTGCCAGCAGTTACTCCGTGCAGGGCCCAGATACGCAGTATTTT.

The CDR3 DNA follows: TGTGCCAGCAGCTACCTTGCGGGGGTAGACACAGATACGCAGTATTTT. Translation: CASSYLAGVDTDTQYF. This rearrangement joins TRBV7-8 to TRBJ2-3, with 7 bases that match TRBD2. The CDR3 loop spans 16 amino acids. Germline loops: CDR1 SGHVS, CDR2 FQNEAQ. V lost 4 bases, J lost 2 bases, and 9 bases stayed unmatched.

The chain combines TRBV6-4 with TRBJ2-3; TRBD2 matches 9 bases. The length of the CDR3 is 16 residues. CDR1 is MRHNA, CDR2 SNTAGT, per germline. V shed 0 bases, J shed 4 bases, and the junction held 5 bases outside the gene matches. CDR3 in DNA: TGTGCCAGCAGTGACTCGAGAGCGGGGGGCCCAGATACGCAGTATTTT. Protein sequence: CASSDSRAGGPDTQYF.

J is TRBJ1-2 and V is TRBV28; a possible D gene is TRBD1 (5 bases). Germline CDR1 and CDR2: MDHEN and SYDVKM. With 5 bases removed from V and 4 bases from J, the gap between germline ends came to 11 bases. The CDR3 has 13 amino acids. CDR3 DNA sequence: TGTGCCAGCAGTCTACAGGCGATCTATGGCTACACCTTC. Encoded protein: CASSLQAIYGYTF.

The chain is built from TRBV5-6 and TRBJ1-2; D perhaps matches TRBD1 (5 bases). This CDR3 has 15 amino acids. Per germline, CDR1 SGHDT and CDR2 YYEEEE. Trimming took off 2 bases at V and 2 bases at J, with 13 bases between the two ends. The CDR3 DNA reads TGTGCCAGCAGCTTTTATCTGACAGAGAACTATGGCTACACCTTC. This sequence encodes CASSFYLTENYGYTF.

V and J are TRBV6-5 and TRBJ1-5; D gene unclear. Germline V gene data show CDR1 as MNHEY and CDR2 as SVGAGI. This CDR3 contains 14 residues. V lost 2 bases and J 3 bases, leaving 8 bases between the germline ends. CDR3 loop: CASSYGRYNQPQHF. As DNA, the CDR3 is TGTGCCAGCAGTTACGGCAGGTACAATCAGCCCCAGCATTTT.

This clone was seen a few times. The chain employs TRBV6-5 and TRBJ1-6; D is unresolved. Looked up from germline, CDR1 is MNHEY and CDR2 is SVGAGI. This CDR3 region has 15 residues. V was trimmed by 5 bases and J by 10 bases, leaving 18 bases between them. DNA for the CDR3: TGTGCCAGCAGTACGACAATGGAGGCGAGGTCACCCCTCCACTTT. The encoded protein is CASSTTMEARSPLHF.

This chain uses TRBV9 with TRBJ2-2; TRBD2 matches at 8 bases. V was clipped by 4 bases and J by 11 bases; unmatched bases: 13. Germline CDR1 reads SGDLS; CDR2 reads YYNGEE. There are 15 residues in the CDR3. DNA for the CDR3: TGTGCCAGCAGCTCCGGGGGGGCGGAAAGTATAGAGCTGTTTTTT. It encodes CASSSGGAESIELFF.

This clone was counted a single time. The chain has TRBV5-4 and TRBJ2-5; TRBD2 matches 12 bases. CDR1 is SGHNT, CDR2 YYREEE, per germline (reference sequence). Losses at the gene ends were 4 bases for V and 2 bases for J; bases not matched to a gene: 9. The CDR3 runs 17 residues. CDR3 sequence reads: CASSLGLAGLSQETQYF. In nucleotides, the CDR3 is TGTGCCAGCAGCCTGGGACTAGCGGGCCTTTCACAAGAGACCCAGTACTTC.

The chain is built from TRBV27 and TRBJ1-2; 7 bases align to TRBD1. The CDR3 sequence is 14 residues long. The junction had 4 bases not matched to a gene; V was cut back by 5 bases and J by 1 base. Germline V CDR1 and CDR2: MNHEY, SMNVEV (reference sequence). The CDR3 loop is CASSTQGGNYGYTF. CDR3 DNA: TGTGCCAGCAGTACGCAGGGGGGTAACTATGGCTACACCTTC.

The V gene is TRBV7-9, the J gene TRBJ2-5; weak D call: TRBD1 (6 bases). Trimming took off 4 bases at V and 5 bases at J, with 17 bases between the two ends. The CDR3 is 15 amino acids. The germline V gene has CDR1 SEHNR and CDR2 FQNEAQ (reference sequence). The CDR3 nucleotides read TGTGCCAGCAGCTCCCACAGGGATCTTCTGGAGACCCAGTACTTC. It translates to CASSSHRDLLETQYF.

This chain joins TRBV12-3 or TRBV12-4 and TRBJ2-7; D is perhaps TRBD2 (5 bases). V lost 8 bases and J 2 bases, leaving 10 bases between the germline ends. This CDR3 has 12 amino acids. The CDR3 nucleotides are TGTGCCAGCGGCCCCGGGGCCTACGAGCAGTACTTC. Translating gives CASGPGAYEQYF.

The V and J genes are TRBV3-1 (or the pseudogene TRBV3-2) and TRBJ2-5; 9 positions match TRBD2. CDR1 and CDR2 from the germline V gene are LGHDT and YNNKEL (reference sequence). This CDR3 has 14 residues. Trimming at V came to 8 bases and at J to 5 bases, leaving 9 bases not matched to a gene. CDR3 coding DNA: TGTGCCAGCGGTGTTGCGGGGGGGCCGGAGACCCAGTACTTC. Amino acid sequence: CASGVAGGPETQYF.

The chain links TRBV4-3 to TRBJ2-3; TRBD2 matches 8 bases. V was pared by 0 bases and J by 4 bases, with 3 bases of the junction left unmatched. CDR1 is LGHNA, CDR2 YSLEER, per germline. CDR3 length equals 15 residues. In nucleotides, the CDR3 is TGCGCCAGCAGCCAAGAGGGACTAGTGGCAGATACGCAGTATTTT. Its translation is CASSQEGLVADTQYF.